Below, one T cell receptor (beta chain) is given with its context. With V trimmed by 8 bases and J by 2 bases, 6 bases remained unmatched. The CDR3 length is 14 residues. Germline lookup yields CDR1 MNHEY and CDR2 SVGAGI. The data derive from a study of blood T cell repertoires in COVID-19. The protocol was immunoSEQ multiplex PCR, while the TCRdb copy is restricted to in-frame clones and leaves out a portion. The table shows around 250,000 clones, with more than 85% occurring only once. V gene TRBV6-5 combines with J gene TRBJ2-1, with 7 nucleotides matching TRBD2. This clonotype was obtained from a woman in her thirties who had recovered from COVID-19. Sequenced: PBMCs or T cells enriched from blood (not recorded which). The CDR3 sequence is CASHGGRTYNEQFF. CDR3 coding DNA: TGTGCCAGCCACGGGGGGAGGACCTACAATGAGCAGTTCTTC.